Below, one T cell receptor (beta chain) is given with its context. What antigen it recognizes has not been identified. Base qualities are not recorded, but no much larger clone differs from it by a single base. Each collaborating institution followed its own protocols to collect whole blood in K2EDTA tubes. For TCRbeta analysis, collaborators shipped samples in one of three forms: frozen whole blood, isolated PBMCs, or DNA extracted from either of those sample types. TCRbeta CDR3 regions were amplified from genomic DNA by means of the immunoSEQ Assay, a bias-controlled multiplex PCR. As for how the authors treated the data: Nucleated cell counts per sample were estimated from amplification of reference gene primers within the assay. To quantify the absolute abundance of each unique TCRbeta CDR3 rearrangement, sequence reads were collapsed and filtered. For each sample, productive Simpson clonality was calculated as the square root of Simpson's diversity index over productive rearrangements. Here the immuneACCESS table is served through TCRdb, limited to in-frame sequences with V and J called. Missing clones are a known gap in these copies; in checked studies unresolved V genes cover under half, and the rest lacks a known reason. The V and J calls and clone size are taken from that table; D and trimming were inferred from the DNA. The sample contains 200,000 or so clones, roughly 80% of them found a single time. The top ten clonotypes cover about 10% of the sample.

Via the germline V gene (reference sequence), CDR1 is SEHNR and CDR2 FQNEAQ. Including cysteine and phenylalanine, the CDR3 has 15 amino acids. Only CDR3 DNA is held: 45 bases, read in frame from base 1. V and J are truncated by 5 bases and 1 base respectively, leaving an intervening sequence of 14 bases. The record originates from a study of blood T cell repertoires in COVID-19 (dated by TCRdb to about 2020). Regarding the research as a whole: Collaborator samples came from the United States, Italy and Spain and covered acute and convalescent phases of COVID-19. The material from the prospective study consisted of cDNA or gDNA derived from T cells, B-cell-depleted T cells, or PBMCs. Subjects who had been exposed to COVID-19, were actively infected with it, or had recovered from it provided the deeply sampled blood TCRbeta repertoires that made up the dataset. The repertoires were released in a freely available public database meant as a resource for research on the immune response to SARS-CoV-2. Samples came from the ongoing ImmuneRACE study (first 160 participants) plus 1,254 subjects from 6 global collaborators. The sample metadata nearly always contained a de-identified subject ID, COVID-19 status, age in years and sex. Where HLA class I and class II types were available, the types were taken from metadata supplied by the sample provider, not from assay-based typing.

General study outcomes and caveats: Clinical and demographic metadata were provided uncurated, with the amount varying by source and participant.

Sequenced input: peripheral blood. The rearrangement joined TRBV7-9 to TRBJ2-5; TRBD2 is a weak D gene call, 6 bases matching. The clonotype comes from an elderly woman with acute or convalescent COVID-19. The encoded CDR3 is CASSIGGISQETQYF. The base sequence is TGTGCCAGCAGCATAGGAGGGATTTCCCAAGAGACCCAGTACTTC. Extended through the reference TRBV7-9 and TRBJ2-5 proteins, this CDR3 yields the full variable domain: DTGVSQNPRHKITKRGQNVTFRCDPISEHNRLYWYRQTLGQGPEFLTYFQNEAQLEKSRLLSDRFSAERPKGSFSTLEIQRTEQGDSAMYLCASSIGGISQETQYFGPGTRLLVL.